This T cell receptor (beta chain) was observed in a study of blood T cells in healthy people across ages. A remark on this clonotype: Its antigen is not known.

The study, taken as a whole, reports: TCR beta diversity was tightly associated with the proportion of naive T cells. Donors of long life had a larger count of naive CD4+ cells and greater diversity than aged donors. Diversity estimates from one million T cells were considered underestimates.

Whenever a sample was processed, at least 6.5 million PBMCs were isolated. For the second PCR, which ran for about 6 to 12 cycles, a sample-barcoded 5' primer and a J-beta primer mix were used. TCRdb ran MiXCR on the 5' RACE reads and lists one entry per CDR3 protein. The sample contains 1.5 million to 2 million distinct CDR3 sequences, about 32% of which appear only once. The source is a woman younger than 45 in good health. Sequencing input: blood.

CDR3 loop: CASSTGTGPSGNTIYF. The CDR3 bases are TGTGCCAGCTCAACCGGGACAGGCCCCTCTGGAAACACCATATATTTT. V gene TRBV18 combines with J gene TRBJ1-3, with 8 bases lining up with TRBD1. From germline, CDR1 is KGHSH and CDR2 LQKENI. The trim removed 5 bases at V and 0 bases at J, leaving 6 bases unmatched. This CDR3 contains 16 residues.